This T cell receptor (beta chain) was profiled in a study of T cells after yellow fever vaccination. TCRdb reanalysed the 5' RACE reads using MiXCR and keeps one entry per CDR3 protein. The table shows roughly 320,000 distinct CDR3 sequences, with around 10% occurring only once. This clonotype was observed a handful of times. Trimming took 1 base from V and 10 from J; bases not matched to a gene: 7. This CDR3 has 15 amino acids. Germline lookup yields CDR1 SGHTA and CDR2 FQGNSA. This clonotype originated in a man younger than 35 who received the YFV17D yellow fever vaccine. The V gene is TRBV7-2, the J gene TRBJ1-3; 10 bases line up with TRBD1. Sequenced material: CD4+ T cells sorted from PBMCs, taken 45 days after the yellow fever booster vaccination. The CDR3 region is CASSLGTGGQGTIYF. The CDR3 DNA reads as TGTGCCAGCAGCTTAGGGACAGGGGGTCAAGGGACCATATATTTT. Based on the CDR3 plus reference TRBV7-2 and TRBJ1-3, the full variable domain is GAGVSQSPSNKVTEKGKDVELRCDPISGHTALYWYRQSLGQGLEFLIYFQGNSAPDKSGLPSDRFSAERTGGSVSTLTIQRTQQEDSAVYLCASSLGTGGQGTIYFGEGSWLTVV.